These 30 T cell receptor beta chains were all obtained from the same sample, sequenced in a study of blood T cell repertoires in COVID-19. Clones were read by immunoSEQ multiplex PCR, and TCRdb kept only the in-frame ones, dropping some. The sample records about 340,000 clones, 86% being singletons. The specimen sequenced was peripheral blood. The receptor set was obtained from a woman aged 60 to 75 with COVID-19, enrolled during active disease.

CDR3 DNA sequence: TGTGCCAGCTCAGGCACGGGGGGGCCAGCAGTTAGCACAGATACGCAGTATTTT. Its protein product is CASSGTGGPAVSTDTQYF. The chain recombines TRBV18 with TRBJ2-3, with 8 bases aligning to TRBD2. The CDR3 sequence is 18 residues long. With V trimmed by 5 bases and J by 0 bases, 13 bases remained unmatched. The germline V gene has CDR1 KGHSH and CDR2 LQKENI.

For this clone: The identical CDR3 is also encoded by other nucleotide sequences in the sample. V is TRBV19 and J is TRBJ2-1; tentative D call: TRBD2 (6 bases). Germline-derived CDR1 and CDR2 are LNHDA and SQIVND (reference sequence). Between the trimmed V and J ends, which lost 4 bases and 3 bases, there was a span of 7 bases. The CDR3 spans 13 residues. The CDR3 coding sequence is TGTGCCAGTAGTAGGGGGGTCTACAATGAGCAGTTCTTC. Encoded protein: CASSRGVYNEQFF.

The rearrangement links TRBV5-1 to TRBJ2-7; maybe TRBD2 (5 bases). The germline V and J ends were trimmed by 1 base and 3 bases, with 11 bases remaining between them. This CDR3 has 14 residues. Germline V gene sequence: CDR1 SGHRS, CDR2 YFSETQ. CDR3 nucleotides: TGCGCCAGCAGCTTGACCGGACTGATCTACGAGCAGTACTTC. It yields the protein CASSLTGLIYEQYF.

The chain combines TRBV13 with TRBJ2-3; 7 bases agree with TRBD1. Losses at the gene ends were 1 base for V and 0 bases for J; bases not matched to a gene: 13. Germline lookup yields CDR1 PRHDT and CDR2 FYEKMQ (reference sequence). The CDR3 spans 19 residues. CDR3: CASSLEGAQITVSTDTQYF. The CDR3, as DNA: TGTGCCAGCAGCTTAGAGGGGGCGCAAATTACCGTCAGCACAGATACGCAGTATTTT.

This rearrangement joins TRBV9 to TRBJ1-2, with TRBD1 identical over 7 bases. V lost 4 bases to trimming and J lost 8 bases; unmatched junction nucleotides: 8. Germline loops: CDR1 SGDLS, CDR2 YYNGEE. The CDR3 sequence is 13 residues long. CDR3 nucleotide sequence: TGTGCCAGCAGCAAACACAGGGGCGACGGCTACACCTTC. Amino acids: CASSKHRGDGYTF.

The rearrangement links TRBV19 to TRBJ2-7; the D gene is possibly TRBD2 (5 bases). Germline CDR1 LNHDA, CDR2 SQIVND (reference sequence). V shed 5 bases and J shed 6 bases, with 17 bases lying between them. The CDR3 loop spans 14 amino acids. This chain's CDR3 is CASSSRAEAAEQYF. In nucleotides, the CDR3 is TGTGCCAGTAGTTCACGGGCGGAGGCAGCCGAGCAGTACTTC.

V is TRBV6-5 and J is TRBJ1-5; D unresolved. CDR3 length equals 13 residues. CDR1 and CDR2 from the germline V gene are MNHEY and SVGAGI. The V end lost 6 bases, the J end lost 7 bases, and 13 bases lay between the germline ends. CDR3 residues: CASSRSHLQPQHF. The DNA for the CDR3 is TGTGCCAGCAGCCGAAGCCATTTACAGCCCCAGCATTTT.

CDR3 coding DNA: TGTGCCAGCAGAAAGGAGGGCCACCAAGAGACCCAGTACTTC. This gives the protein CASRKEGHQETQYF. V and J are TRBV27 and TRBJ2-5, with D perhaps TRBD2 (6 bases). Germline V CDR1 and CDR2: MNHEY, SMNVEV (reference sequence). The CDR3 runs 14 residues. With 6 bases removed from V and 0 bases from J, the gap between germline ends came to 11 bases.

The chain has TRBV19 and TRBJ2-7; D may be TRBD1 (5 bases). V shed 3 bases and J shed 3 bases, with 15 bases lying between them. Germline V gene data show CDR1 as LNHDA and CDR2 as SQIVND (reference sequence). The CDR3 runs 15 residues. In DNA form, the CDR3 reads TGTGCCAGTAGTATTGGGCTAGACAGCTTCTACGAGCAGTACTTC. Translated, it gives CASSIGLDSFYEQYF. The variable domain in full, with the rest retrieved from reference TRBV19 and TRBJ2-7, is DGGITQSPKYLFRKEGQNVTLSCEQNLNHDAMYWYRQDPGQGLRLIYYSQIVNDFQKGDIAEGYSVSREKKESFPLTVTSAQKNPTAFYLCASSIGLDSFYEQYFGPGTRLTVT.

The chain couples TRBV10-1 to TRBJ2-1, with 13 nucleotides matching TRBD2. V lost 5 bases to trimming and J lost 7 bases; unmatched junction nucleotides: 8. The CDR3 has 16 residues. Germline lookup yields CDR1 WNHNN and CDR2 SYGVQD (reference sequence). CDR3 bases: TGCGCCAGCAGTCTCGGGACTAGCGGGGTTAAGAATGAGCAGTTCTTC. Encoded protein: CASSLGTSGVKNEQFF.

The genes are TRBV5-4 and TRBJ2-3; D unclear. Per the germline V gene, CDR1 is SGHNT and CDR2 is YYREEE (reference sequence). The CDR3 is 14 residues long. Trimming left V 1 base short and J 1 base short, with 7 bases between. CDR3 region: CASSLYTRTDTQYF. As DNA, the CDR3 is TGTGCCAGCAGCTTGTACACCCGCACAGATACGCAGTATTTT.

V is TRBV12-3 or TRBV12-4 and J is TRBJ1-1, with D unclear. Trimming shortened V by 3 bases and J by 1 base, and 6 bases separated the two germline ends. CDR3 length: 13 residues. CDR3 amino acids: CASSFLQNTEAFF. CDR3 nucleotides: TGTGCCAGCAGTTTCTTACAGAACACTGAAGCTTTCTTT.

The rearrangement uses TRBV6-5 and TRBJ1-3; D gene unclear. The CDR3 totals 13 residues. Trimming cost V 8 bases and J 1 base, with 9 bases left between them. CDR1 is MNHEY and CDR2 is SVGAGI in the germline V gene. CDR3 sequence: CASGETSGNTIYF. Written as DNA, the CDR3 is TGTGCCAGCGGGGAGACTTCTGGAAACACCATATATTTT.

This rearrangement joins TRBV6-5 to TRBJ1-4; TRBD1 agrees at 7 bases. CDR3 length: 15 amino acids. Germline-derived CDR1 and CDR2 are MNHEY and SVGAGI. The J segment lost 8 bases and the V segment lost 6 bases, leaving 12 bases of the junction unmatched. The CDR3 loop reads CASSPSGPRGEKLFF. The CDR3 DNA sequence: TGTGCCAGCAGCCCCTCCGGGCCCAGGGGGGAAAAACTGTTTTTT.

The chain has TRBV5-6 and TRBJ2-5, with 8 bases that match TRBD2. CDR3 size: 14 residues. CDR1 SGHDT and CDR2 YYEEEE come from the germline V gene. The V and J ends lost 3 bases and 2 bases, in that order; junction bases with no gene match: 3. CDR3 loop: CASSWPGGQETQYF. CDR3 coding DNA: TGTGCCAGCAGCTGGCCGGGAGGGCAAGAGACCCAGTACTTC. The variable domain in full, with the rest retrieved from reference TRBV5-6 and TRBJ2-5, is DAGVTQSPTHLIKTRGQQVTLRCSPKSGHDTVSWYQQALGQGPQFIFQYYEEEERQRGNFPDRFSGHQFPNYSSELNVNALLLGDSALYLCASSWPGGQETQYFGPGTRLLVL.

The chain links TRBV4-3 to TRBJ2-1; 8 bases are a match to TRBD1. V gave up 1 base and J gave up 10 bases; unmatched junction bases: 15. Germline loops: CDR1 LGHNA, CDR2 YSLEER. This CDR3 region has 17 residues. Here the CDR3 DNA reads TGCGCCAGCAGCCAAGCATTGAGGGCAGGGGGCATGGGGGAGCAGTTCTTC. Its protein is CASSQALRAGGMGEQFF.

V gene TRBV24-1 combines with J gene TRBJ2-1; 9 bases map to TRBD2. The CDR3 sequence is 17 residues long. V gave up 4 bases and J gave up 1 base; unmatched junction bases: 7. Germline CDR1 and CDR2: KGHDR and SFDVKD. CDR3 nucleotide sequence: TGTGCCACCAGTGACCGAATGGCGGGGGGGTCCTACAATGAGCAGTTCTTC. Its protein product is CATSDRMAGGSYNEQFF.

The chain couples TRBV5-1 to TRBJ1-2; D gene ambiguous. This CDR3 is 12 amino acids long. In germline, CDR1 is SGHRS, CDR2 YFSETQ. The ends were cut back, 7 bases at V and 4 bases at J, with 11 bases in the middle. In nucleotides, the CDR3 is TGCGCCAGCTCTCCACAGAGCTATGGCTACACCTTC. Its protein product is CASSPQSYGYTF. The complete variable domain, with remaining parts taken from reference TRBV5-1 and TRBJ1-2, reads KAGVTQTPRYLIKTRGQQVTLSCSPISGHRSVSWYQQTPGQGLQFLFEYFSETQRNKGNFPGRFSGRQFSNSRSEMNVSTLELGDSALYLCASSPQSYGYTFGSGTRLTVV.

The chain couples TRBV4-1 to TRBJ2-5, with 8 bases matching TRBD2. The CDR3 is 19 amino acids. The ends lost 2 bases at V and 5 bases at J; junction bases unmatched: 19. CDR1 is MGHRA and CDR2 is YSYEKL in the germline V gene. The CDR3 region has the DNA TGCGCCAGCAGCCAACCTCCCACGGGAGGGAAGGTATCCCGGGAGACCCAGTACTTC. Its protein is CASSQPPTGGKVSRETQYF.

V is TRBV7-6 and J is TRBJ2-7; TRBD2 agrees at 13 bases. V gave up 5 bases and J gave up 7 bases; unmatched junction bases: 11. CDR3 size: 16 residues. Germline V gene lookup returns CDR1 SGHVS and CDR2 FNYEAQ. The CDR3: CASSLGTSGAREEQYF. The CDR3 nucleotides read TGTGCCAGCAGCCTGGGGACTAGCGGGGCCCGAGAGGAGCAGTACTTC.

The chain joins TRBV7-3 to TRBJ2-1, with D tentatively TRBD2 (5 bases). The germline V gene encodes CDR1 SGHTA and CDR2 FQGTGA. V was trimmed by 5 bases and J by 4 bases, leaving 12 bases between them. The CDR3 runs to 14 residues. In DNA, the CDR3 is TGTGCCAGCAGCATGATAGCGTCGTACAATGAGCAGTTCTTC. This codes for CASSMIASYNEQFF.

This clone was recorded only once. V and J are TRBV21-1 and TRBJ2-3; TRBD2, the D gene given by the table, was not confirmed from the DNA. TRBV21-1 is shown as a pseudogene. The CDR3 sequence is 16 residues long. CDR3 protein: CASSEGRVKILDTQYF. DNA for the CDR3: TGTGCCAGCAGCGAAGGGAGGGTAAAGATCTTGGATACGCAGTATTTT.

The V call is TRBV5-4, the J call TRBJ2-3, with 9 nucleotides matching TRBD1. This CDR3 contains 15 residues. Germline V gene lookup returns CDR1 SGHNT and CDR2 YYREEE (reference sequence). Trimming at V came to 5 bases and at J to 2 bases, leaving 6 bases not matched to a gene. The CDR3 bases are TGTGCCAGCAGACCCGGGACAGGGACCACAGATACGCAGTATTTT. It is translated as CASRPGTGTTDTQYF.

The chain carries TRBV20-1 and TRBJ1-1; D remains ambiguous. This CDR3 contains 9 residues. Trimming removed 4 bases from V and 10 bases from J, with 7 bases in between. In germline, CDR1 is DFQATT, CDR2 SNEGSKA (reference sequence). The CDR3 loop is CSATPGAFF. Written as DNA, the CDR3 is TGCAGTGCTACTCCGGGAGCTTTCTTT.

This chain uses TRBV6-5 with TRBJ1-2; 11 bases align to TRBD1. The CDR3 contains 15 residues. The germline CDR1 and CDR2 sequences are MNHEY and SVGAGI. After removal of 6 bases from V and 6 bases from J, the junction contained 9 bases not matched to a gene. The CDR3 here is CASREKDRGHHGYTF. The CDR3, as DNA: TGTGCCAGCAGGGAGAAGGACAGGGGGCATCATGGCTACACCTTC.

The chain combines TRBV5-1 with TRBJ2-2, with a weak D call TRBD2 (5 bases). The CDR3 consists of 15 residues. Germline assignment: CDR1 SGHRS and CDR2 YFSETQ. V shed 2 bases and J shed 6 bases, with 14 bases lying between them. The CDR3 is CASSFWGVLAGELFF. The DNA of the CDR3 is TGCGCCAGCAGCTTCTGGGGAGTTTTGGCCGGGGAGCTGTTTTTT.

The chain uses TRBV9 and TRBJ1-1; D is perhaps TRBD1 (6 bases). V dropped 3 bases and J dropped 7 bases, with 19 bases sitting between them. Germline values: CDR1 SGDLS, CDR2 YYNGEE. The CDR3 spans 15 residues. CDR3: CASSAGYGTRSEAFF. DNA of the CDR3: TGTGCCAGCAGCGCCGGCTACGGGACAAGAAGTGAAGCTTTCTTT.

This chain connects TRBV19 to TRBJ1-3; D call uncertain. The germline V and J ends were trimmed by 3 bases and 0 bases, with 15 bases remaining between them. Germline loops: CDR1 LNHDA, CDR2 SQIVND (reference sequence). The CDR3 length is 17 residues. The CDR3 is CASSMTDGSLSGNTIYF. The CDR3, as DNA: TGTGCCAGTAGTATGACTGACGGCAGCCTCTCTGGAAACACCATATATTTT.

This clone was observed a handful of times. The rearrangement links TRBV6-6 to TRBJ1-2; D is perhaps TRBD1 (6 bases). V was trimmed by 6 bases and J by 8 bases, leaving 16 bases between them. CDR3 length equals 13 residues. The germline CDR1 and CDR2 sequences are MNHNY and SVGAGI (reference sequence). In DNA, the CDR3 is TGTGCCAGCAGCCCAGTACAGGGTGGAGGCTACACCTTC. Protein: CASSPVQGGGYTF.

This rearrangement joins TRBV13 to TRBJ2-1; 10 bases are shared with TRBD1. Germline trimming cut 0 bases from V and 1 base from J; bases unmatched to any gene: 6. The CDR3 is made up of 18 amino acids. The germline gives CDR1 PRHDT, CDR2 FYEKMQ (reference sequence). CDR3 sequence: CASSLGRTGGSSYNEQFF. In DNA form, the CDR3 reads TGTGCCAGCAGCTTAGGGAGGACAGGGGGTAGTTCCTACAATGAGCAGTTCTTC.